These 31 T cell receptor beta chains were all obtained from the same sample, sequenced in a study of T cell changes during pregnancy in multiple sclerosis. Data came from immunoSEQ multiplex PCR; TCRdb stores just in-frame clones and leaves some out. Here the sample spans tens of thousands of clones, approximately 90% being singletons. The source was CD4+ T cells from peripheral blood mononuclear cells, collected in the first trimester of pregnancy. The receptors were sampled from a female donor with multiple sclerosis, enrolled in a pregnancy study.

The chain joins TRBV29-1 to TRBJ2-6; D possibly corresponds to TRBD1 (5 bases). V lost 6 bases, J lost 1 base, and 7 bases lay in between. Germline-derived CDR1 and CDR2 are SQVTM and ANQGSEA. The CDR3 is 13 amino acids. The CDR3 sequence: CSVQGSGANVLTF. DNA of the CDR3: TGCAGCGTCCAGGGTTCTGGGGCCAACGTCCTGACTTTC.

This clone was counted once. The rearrangement uses TRBV10-3 and TRBJ1-1, with D tentatively TRBD1 (6 bases). The CDR3 is 14 amino acids. CDR1 is ENHRY, CDR2 SYGVKD, per germline. Trimming cost V 6 bases and J 1 base, with 12 bases left between them. In DNA form, the CDR3 reads TGTGCCATCAGCACCGGGACATCGAACACTGAAGCTTTCTTT. Residues: CAISTGTSNTEAFF.

The chain is built from TRBV19 and TRBJ2-5; D is perhaps TRBD1 (5 bases). This CDR3 has 12 residues. CDR1 LNHDA and CDR2 SQIVND come from the germline V gene (reference sequence). V shed 7 bases and J shed 7 bases, with 13 bases lying between them. Written as DNA, the CDR3 is TGTGCCAGTATGAACAGGTGGGGGACCCAGTACTTC. Amino acid sequence: CASMNRWGTQYF.

CDR3 in amino acids: CASSSKGGLGNTIYF. CDR3 in DNA: TGTGCCAGCAGCTCAAAGGGCGGGTTGGGGAACACCATATATTTT. This sequence joins TRBV7-2 and TRBJ1-3; D remains unclear. The CDR3 spans 15 residues. CDR1 SGHTA and CDR2 FQGNSA come from the germline V gene. V was shortened by 4 bases and J by 7 bases, with 17 bases between the two germline ends.

The chain is built from TRBV27 and TRBJ1-4, with a possible D match to TRBD1 (6 bases). Trimming stripped 6 bases from V and 10 bases from J, with 18 bases between. The CDR3 runs to 14 residues. The V gene's germline CDR1 is MNHEY and CDR2 SMNVEV (reference sequence). CDR3 nucleotide sequence: TGTGCCAGCAGGCTTACAGGGCCTCGCGGAAAACTGTTTTTT. It encodes CASRLTGPRGKLFF.

In this sample, this clone turned up once. This sequence joins TRBV19 and TRBJ1-2; tentative D call: TRBD1 (6 bases). The CDR3 runs 15 residues. V was cut by 10 bases and J by 0 bases, with 18 bases left in between. The germline V gene encodes CDR1 LNHDA and CDR2 SQIVND (reference sequence). The CDR3 DNA sequence: TGTGCCACCAAACTACGGACAGATCCTAACTATGGCTACACCTTC. Its translation: CATKLRTDPNYGYTF.

The chain joins TRBV28 to TRBJ1-2; D gene unclear. Germline CDR1 is MDHEN and CDR2 is SYDVKM. Trimming cost V 5 bases and J 8 bases, with 18 bases left between them. The CDR3 is 14 amino acids. CDR3 in amino acids: CASSPARRTDGYTF. The CDR3 DNA reads TGTGCCAGCAGTCCGGCGCGGAGGACTGACGGCTACACCTTC.

The genes are TRBV5-1 and TRBJ1-2, with a possible D match to TRBD1 (5 bases). The CDR3 is 17 residues long. V lost 0 bases to trimming and J lost 2 bases, with 17 bases between them. Germline-derived CDR1 and CDR2 are SGHRS and YFSETQ. CDR3 residues: CASSLGPRSTENYGYTF. DNA for the CDR3: TGCGCCAGCAGCTTGGGACCCCGTTCGACAGAAAACTATGGCTACACCTTC.

This chain joins TRBV20-1 and TRBJ2-1, with TRBD2 identical over 8 bases. CDR3 size: 11 residues. The trim removed 1 base at V and 15 bases at J, leaving 5 bases unmatched. The germline CDR1 and CDR2 sequences are DFQATT and SNEGSKA (reference sequence). Here the CDR3 reads CSARVAGIRFF. The CDR3, as DNA: TGCAGTGCTAGAGTAGCGGGAATACGGTTCTTC.

The J gene is TRBJ2-7, the V gene TRBV9; 10 nucleotides align to TRBD2. The length of the CDR3 is 14 residues. After removal of 0 bases from V and 12 bases from J, the junction contained 9 bases not matched to a gene. Germline V gene data show CDR1 as SGDLS and CDR2 as YYNGEE. The CDR3 here is CASSVGLAGVQPYF. The CDR3 DNA reads as TGTGCCAGCAGCGTAGGCCTAGCGGGAGTTCAGCCGTACTTC. The variable domain in full, with the rest retrieved from reference TRBV9 and TRBJ2-7, is DSGVTQTPKHLITATGQRVTLRCSPRSGDLSVYWYQQSLDQGLQFLIQYYNGEERAKGNILERFSAQQFPDLHSELNLSSLELGDSALYFCASSVGLAGVQPYFGPGTRLTVT.

The V and J genes are TRBV4-2 and TRBJ2-3; TRBD1 matches 10 bases. The CDR3 loop spans 21 amino acids. Germline V CDR1 and CDR2: LGHNA, YNFKEQ. The V gene end was trimmed by 0 bases and the J gene end by 0 bases; junction bases not matched to a gene: 15. The CDR3 reads CASSQDDKRQGALSSTDTQYF. As DNA, the CDR3 is TGTGCCAGCAGCCAAGATGATAAGCGACAGGGGGCGCTATCTAGCACAGATACGCAGTATTTT.

CDR3 in DNA: TGTGCCAGTAATTCACCGAGAGAGACCCAGTACTTC. Translating gives CASNSPRETQYF. The chain combines TRBV19 with TRBJ2-5; D not resolved. Trimming left V 7 bases short and J 4 bases short, with 10 bases between. The germline gives CDR1 LNHDA, CDR2 SQIVND (reference sequence). The CDR3 is made up of 12 amino acids.

The CDR3 nucleotides read TGTGCCAGCAGCTTGGCGGGAAGGCGGACAGATACGCAGTATTTT. Residues: CASSLAGRRTDTQYF. The chain combines TRBV7-2 with TRBJ2-3, with D possibly TRBD2 on 6 matching bases. V was clipped by 3 bases and J by 3 bases, with 13 bases between them. CDR3 length equals 15 residues. Germline lookup yields CDR1 SGHTA and CDR2 FQGNSA.

The CDR3 spells CASSLGRSYLQYF. The CDR3 coding sequence is TGTGCCAGCAGCTTAGGCAGGTCTTATTTGCAGTACTTC. This rearrangement joins TRBV13 to TRBJ2-7; D not certain. The germline V and J ends were trimmed by 0 bases and 9 bases, with 12 bases remaining between them. Germline CDR1 is PRHDT and CDR2 is FYEKMQ (reference sequence). The CDR3 loop spans 13 amino acids.

The chain employs TRBV28 and TRBJ2-6; 7 positions match TRBD1. Germline V gene data show CDR1 as MDHEN and CDR2 as SYDVKM. V was pared by 3 bases and J by 0 bases, with 26 bases of the junction left unmatched. This CDR3 is 24 amino acids long. This CDR3 is CASSFVIRLPGQRGMDSGANVLTF. The DNA of the CDR3 is TGTGCCAGCAGTTTCGTTATTCGCCTCCCGGGACAGCGAGGAATGGACTCTGGGGCCAACGTCCTGACTTTC.

This chain's CDR3 is CASSQGDTGEAFF. Here the CDR3 DNA reads TGTGCCAGCAGCCAAGGGGACACAGGTGAAGCTTTCTTT. V and J are TRBV4-2 and TRBJ1-1; the D gene is possibly TRBD1 (6 bases). Between the trimmed V and J ends, which lost 1 base and 7 bases, there was a span of 10 bases. CDR1 is LGHNA, CDR2 YNFKEQ, per germline. This CDR3 region has 13 residues.

The table lists this clone with a few counts. As DNA, the CDR3 is TGCGCCAGCAGCTTGACAGGGAGCTCCTACGAGCAGTACTTC. Its translation is CASSLTGSSYEQYF. The chain carries TRBV5-1 and TRBJ2-7, with a tentative D call TRBD1 (6 bases). Trimming removed 1 base at V and 0 bases at J, with 8 bases between. Looked up from germline, CDR1 is SGHRS and CDR2 is YFSETQ. This CDR3 has 14 amino acids.

The CDR3 DNA reads as TGTGCCAGCAGCTTGACAGGGGTGGGTCAGCCCCAGCATTTT. Amino acid sequence: CASSLTGVGQPQHF. The rearrangement links TRBV7-9 to TRBJ1-5; 8 bases map to TRBD1. J was trimmed by 6 bases and V by 3 bases; bases with no gene match: 4. In germline, CDR1 is SEHNR, CDR2 FQNEAQ (reference sequence). CDR3 length: 14 amino acids.

The rearrangement uses TRBV11-3 and TRBJ2-5, with TRBD1 identical over 8 bases. This CDR3 comprises 13 residues. CDR1 SGHNT and CDR2 YENEEA come from the germline V gene. With 5 bases clipped from V and 4 bases from J, the junction kept 3 bases outside the gene matches. In DNA, the CDR3 is TGTGCCAGCAGCCCCGACAGGGGAGAGACCCAGTACTTC. Translated: CASSPDRGETQYF.

The CDR3 region is CATSSWTGYEQYF. The CDR3 DNA reads TGTGCCACCAGCAGTTGGACAGGGTACGAGCAGTACTTC. The chain recombines TRBV15 with TRBJ2-7; 8 bases map to TRBD1. Germline V gives CDR1 LNHNV, CDR2 YYDKDF (reference sequence). Germline trimming cut 3 bases from V and 4 bases from J; bases unmatched to any gene: 2. The CDR3 consists of 13 residues.

The chain recombines TRBV4-3 with TRBJ2-2; maybe TRBD1 (6 bases). The CDR3 length is 20 residues. CDR1 LGHNA and CDR2 YSLEER come from the germline V gene. V was pared by 0 bases and J by 2 bases, with 22 bases between. CDR3 nucleotides: TGCGCCAGCAGCCAAGACCATTCCCCCCGAGTAGGGGGAAACACCGGGGAGCTGTTTTTT. It translates to CASSQDHSPRVGGNTGELFF.

The J gene is TRBJ2-1, the V gene TRBV19; 8 nucleotides line up with TRBD2. The CDR3 contains 14 residues. Germline V gene sequence: CDR1 LNHDA, CDR2 SQIVND (reference sequence). Trimming at V came to 5 bases and at J to 9 bases, leaving 9 bases not matched to a gene. The CDR3 sequence is CASSFRGGLGEQFF. Written as DNA, the CDR3 is TGTGCCAGTAGTTTCCGGGGGGGCCTTGGTGAGCAGTTCTTC.

V gene TRBV7-3 combines with J gene TRBJ2-7; 8 nucleotides agree with TRBD1. The CDR3 is 15 amino acids. V gave up 2 bases and J gave up 3 bases; unmatched junction bases: 6. CDR1 is SGHTA and CDR2 is FQGTGA in the germline V gene. The CDR3 coding sequence is TGTGCCAGCAGCTTATTGCAGGGGGCGGTCTACGAGCAGTACTTC. Its translation is CASSLLQGAVYEQYF. Variable domain in full (rest from reference TRBV7-3 and TRBJ2-7): GAGVSQTPSNKVTEKGKYVELRCDPISGHTALYWYRQSLGQGPEFLIYFQGTGAADDSGLPNDRFFAVRPEGSVSTLKIQRTERGDSAVYLCASSLLQGAVYEQYFGPGTRLTVT.

The chain employs TRBV25-1 and TRBJ2-7; tentative D call: TRBD1 (5 bases). V shed 2 bases and J shed 4 bases, with 6 bases lying between them. There are 12 residues in the CDR3. CDR1 and CDR2 (germline): MGHDK, SYGVNS. The chain's CDR3 is CASSEQGYEQYF. CDR3 nucleotides: TGTGCCAGCAGTGAACAGGGTTACGAGCAGTACTTC.

This chain joins TRBV5-1 and TRBJ2-7, with D maybe TRBD2 (6 bases). CDR1 SGHRS and CDR2 YFSETQ come from the germline V gene. The length of the CDR3 is 14 residues. With 0 bases removed from V and 6 bases from J, the gap between germline ends came to 13 bases. CDR3 DNA: TGCGCCAGCAGCTTGGCCGGGACTCTCCGCGAGCAGTACTTC. Translation: CASSLAGTLREQYF.

The rearrangement links TRBV15 to TRBJ2-1, with D possibly matching TRBD2 (6 bases). Germline CDR1 is LNHNV and CDR2 is YYDKDF (reference sequence). V was cut by 3 bases and J by 6 bases, with 15 bases left in between. The CDR3 is 15 residues long. In DNA, the CDR3 is TGTGCCACCAGCAGGGACTACCAGATGGGCAATGAGCAGTTCTTC. Its protein is CATSRDYQMGNEQFF.

This clone is a singleton in its sample. J is TRBJ2-2 and V is TRBV2; a weak D match, TRBD1 (5 bases). This CDR3 spans 15 amino acids. V was cut by 0 bases and J by 5 bases, with 10 bases left in between. Germline-derived CDR1 and CDR2 are SNHLY and FYNNEI. The CDR3 DNA reads as TGTGCCAGCAGTGAAGCTAGGGGTGGGACCGGGGAGCTGTTTTTT. Its protein is CASSEARGGTGELFF.

The chain joins TRBV10-3 to TRBJ1-2; weak D call: TRBD1 (6 bases). Germline V CDR1 and CDR2: ENHRY, SYGVKD. This CDR3 spans 14 amino acids. Trimming removed 6 bases at V and 4 bases at J, with 15 bases between. The CDR3 DNA follows: TGTGCCATCAGCGACGGGACATCTAGCTATGGCTACACCTTC. It translates to CAISDGTSSYGYTF.

Concerning this clone itself: The junction departs from the called germline gene at one end, perhaps through a read error. The chain recombines TRBV5-1 with TRBJ1-5, with D uncertain. The CDR3 loop spans 15 amino acids. The V gene's germline CDR1 is SGHRS and CDR2 YFSETQ. CDR3 nucleotides: TGCGCCAGCGGCTTCTCACCGGGAGCCAATCAGCCCCAGCATTTT. It yields the protein CASGFSPGANQPQHF.

The CDR3 DNA sequence: TGCGCCAGCAGCATGGGGGACAGGGGGAATCAGCCCCAGCATTTT. Protein sequence: CASSMGDRGNQPQHF. The chain is built from TRBV5-1 and TRBJ1-5, with 11 bases fitting TRBD1. After removal of 4 bases from V and 4 bases from J, the junction contained 4 bases not matched to a gene. The germline gives CDR1 SGHRS, CDR2 YFSETQ. This CDR3 region has 15 residues.

V usage is TRBV5-6 and J usage is TRBJ1-1; the D gene is possibly TRBD1 (6 bases). V gave up 1 base and J gave up 8 bases, with 9 bases separating them. The CDR3 covers 12 residues. Germline-derived CDR1 and CDR2 are SGHDT and YYEEEE. CDR3 coding DNA: TGTGCCAGCAGCTTGCGGACAGACGAAGCTTTCTTT. Translation: CASSLRTDEAFF.